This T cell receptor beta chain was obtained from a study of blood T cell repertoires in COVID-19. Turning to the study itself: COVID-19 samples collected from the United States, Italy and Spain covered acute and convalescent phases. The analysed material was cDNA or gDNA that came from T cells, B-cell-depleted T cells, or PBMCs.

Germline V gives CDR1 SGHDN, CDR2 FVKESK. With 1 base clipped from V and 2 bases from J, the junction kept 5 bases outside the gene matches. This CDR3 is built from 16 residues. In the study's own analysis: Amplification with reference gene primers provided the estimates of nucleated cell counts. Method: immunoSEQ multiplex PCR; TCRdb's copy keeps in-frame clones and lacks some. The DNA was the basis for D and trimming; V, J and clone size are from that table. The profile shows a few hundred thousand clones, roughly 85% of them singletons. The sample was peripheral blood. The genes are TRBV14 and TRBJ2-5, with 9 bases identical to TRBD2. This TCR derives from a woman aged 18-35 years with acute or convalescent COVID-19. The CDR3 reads CASSQAGLAGQETQYF. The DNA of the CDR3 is TGTGCCAGCAGCCAAGCCGGCCTAGCGGGACAAGAGACCCAGTACTTC.